Listed below are T cell receptor beta chains from one sample, sequenced in a study of T cell responses to AZD1222 COVID-19 vaccine. The method was immunoSEQ multiplex PCR; TCRdb's version includes in-frame clones alone and lacks a portion of them. The table lists about 130,000 clones, roughly 87% of them singletons. The specimen was peripheral blood, collected on day 0 of MenACWY control vaccination. Receptor source: an adult in good health. CDR3s include the opening cysteine and the closing phenylalanine or tryptophan. Each record gives: V gene, clone size, D gene, J gene, CDR3 DNA, CDR3 protein. A D gene is named only where the DNA matches it firmly. Expanded clones get a size class; other rows say once, few or many, or leave the size out.

TRBV7-2	.	TRBD1	TRBJ2-1	TGTGCCAGCAGCTTAGAACAGGGGGAAAGGCAGTTCTTC	CASSLEQGERQFF
TRBV30	.	.	TRBJ1-4	TGTGCCTGGAGCCCTACAAGAGAACTGTTTTTT	CAWSPTRELFF
TRBV5-1	.	.	TRBJ2-7	TGCGCCAGCAGCTTGACTTGGGGAATGTCCTACGAGCAGTACTTC	CASSLTWGMSYEQYF
TRBV7-9	.	.	TRBJ2-2	TGTGCCAGCAGCACCGGGACTTATAACACCGGGGAGCTGTTTTTT	CASSTGTYNTGELFF
TRBV6-5	.	TRBD1	TRBJ1-4	TGTGCCAGCAGAGACTTACAGGGGGCTAATGAAAAACTGTTTTTT	CASRDLQGANEKLFF
TRBV11-2	once	TRBD1	TRBJ2-5	TGTGCCAGCAGCACTTGGACAGGACAAGAGACCCAGTACTTC	CASSTWTGQETQYF
TRBV4-3	once	.	TRBJ1-5	TGCGCCAGCAGCCAACAGGGGTTCAATCAGCCCCAGCATTTT	CASSQQGFNQPQHF
TRBV3-1/TRBV3-2	.	TRBD1	TRBJ1-3	TGTGCCAGCAGCCCCCTGTCCCGGGACAGCCGCCAGACCATATATTTT	CASSPLSRDSRQTIYF
TRBV9	.	TRBD1	TRBJ2-2	TGTGCCAGCAGCGTAGCGGACAGGGCTAGGGCCGGGGAGCTGTTTTTT	CASSVADRARAGELFF
TRBV6-2/TRBV6-3	.	.	TRBJ1-6	TGTGCCAGCAGTTACCCCGGGTCCCTATTGACCCTCCACTTT	CASSYPGSLLTLHF
TRBV28	.	.	TRBJ1-3	TGTGCCAGCAGCCCCCCCGGGGGTGGGAACACCATATATTTT	CASSPPGGGNTIYF
TRBV27	few	.	TRBJ1-4	TGTGCCAGCAGCCGCCTCGGCGCCGATGAAAAACTGTTTTTT	CASSRLGADEKLFF
TRBV19	.	.	TRBJ1-6	TGTGCCAGTAACCCGGACCGAAGCAACTCACCCCTCCACTTT	CASNPDRSNSPLHF
TRBV5-6	.	TRBD2	TRBJ2-7	TGTGCCAGCAGCCCTAGCCTAGCGGGAGTGGCCTACGAGCAGTACTTC	CASSPSLAGVAYEQYF
TRBV3-1/TRBV3-2	.	.	TRBJ2-6	TGTGCCAGCAGCCAAGATTTCCCCGGGCCCGGTAGTTCTGGGGCCAACGTCCTGACTTTC	CASSQDFPGPGSSGANVLTF
TRBV4-1	.	.	TRBJ2-5	TGCGCCAGCAGCCAACTGACAGTGGAGGAAGAGACCCAGTACTTC	CASSQLTVEEETQYF
TRBV27	.	TRBD1	TRBJ1-6	TGTGCCAGCAGTTCAGTTACTGGACAGGGGTTTTCACCCCTCCACTTT	CASSSVTGQGFSPLHF
TRBV24-1	.	.	TRBJ1-1	TGTGCCACCAGTGAGAACCGTCCAGGAACTGAAGCTTTCTTT	CATSENRPGTEAFF
TRBV15	.	.	TRBJ1-1	TGTGCCACCCCCTCGTTTACTGAAGCTTTCTTT	CATPSFTEAFF
TRBV15	.	.	TRBJ2-4	TGTGCCACCAGAGACAGCCGAGGGGACAAAAACATTCAGTACTTC	CATRDSRGDKNIQYF
TRBV2	.	TRBD2	TRBJ2-3	TGTGCCAGCAGTGTTAGGGAGGGGACAGATACGCAGTATTTT	CASSVREGTDTQYF
TRBV5-4	.	.	TRBJ2-2	TGTGCCAGCAGCTTGGTGGGGTTTGACACCGGGGAGCTGTTTTTT	CASSLVGFDTGELFF
TRBV7-9	.	.	TRBJ2-7	TGTGCCAGCAGCCCCCCGTACCCGCACTACGAGCAGTACTTC	CASSPPYPHYEQYF
TRBV3-1/TRBV3-2	.	.	TRBJ2-6	TGTGCCAGCAGCCAATCAGACATCGCTGGGGCCAACGTCCTGACTTTC	CASSQSDIAGANVLTF
TRBV5-4	.	.	TRBJ2-1	TGTGCCAGCAGCTTTCCGGGACATCTTGGCAATGAGCAGTTCTTC	CASSFPGHLGNEQFF
TRBV3-1/TRBV3-2	.	.	TRBJ2-7	TGTGCCAGCAGCCCTCTATCTTTCCCCTCCTACGAGCAGTACTTC	CASSPLSFPSYEQYF
TRBV5-1	.	TRBD1	TRBJ1-1	TGCGCCAGCAGACAGGGGCTACCGGGCACTGAAGCTTTCTTT	CASRQGLPGTEAFF
TRBV7-7	.	TRBD1	TRBJ2-5	TGTGCCAGCAGCCGCCAGACAGGGACCGGGGAGACCCAGTACTTC	CASSRQTGTGETQYF
TRBV6-1	.	TRBD1	TRBJ1-2	TGTGCCAGCAGTGAACCCGGGGGGACAGGTGGGAACTATGGCTACACCTTC	CASSEPGGTGGNYGYTF
TRBV6-4	.	TRBD2	TRBJ2-2	TGTGCCAGCAGTGCCAGCGGGGGGGCAAGCGGGGAGCTGTTTTTT	CASSASGGASGELFF
TRBV7-9	few	TRBD2	TRBJ2-2	TGTGCCAGCAGCTCAAACCGACTAGCAGACACCGGGGAGCTGTTTTTT	CASSSNRLADTGELFF
TRBV28	.	.	TRBJ1-1	TGTGCCAGCAGTCTCAGGGAGAACACTGAAGCTTTCTTT	CASSLRENTEAFF
TRBV6-4	once	.	TRBJ2-4	TGTGCCAGCAGTGACGGGAGTTCTGCCAAAAACATTCAGTACTTC	CASSDGSSAKNIQYF
TRBV28	once	TRBD2	TRBJ2-7	TGTGCCAGCAATTTAGCGGGAGTCTACGAGCAGTACTTC	CASNLAGVYEQYF
TRBV30	.	.	TRBJ2-1	TGTGCCTGGCGGGGACTTGAGCGAGGGAGGCAGTTCTTC	CAWRGLERGRQFF
TRBV11-2	.	.	TRBJ1-2	TGTGCCAGCAGCTTAGGAAGGGTCTATGGCTACACCTTC	CASSLGRVYGYTF
TRBV6-5	.	.	TRBJ2-2	TGTGCCAGCAGTTATGAAGCCACCCCGAACACCGGGGAGCTGTTTTTT	CASSYEATPNTGELFF
TRBV28	.	.	TRBJ1-2	TGTGCCAGCACCTTCTTGGGGACTAACTATGGCTACACCTTC	CASTFLGTNYGYTF
TRBV14	.	TRBD2	TRBJ2-3	TGTGCCAGCAGCCGAATACTAGGAACCAGGAGCGGGGAAAGAACAGATACGCAGTATTTT	CASSRILGTRSGERTDTQYF
TRBV19	.	.	TRBJ2-3	TGTGCCAGTAGTATAAACAGACTGTTGACTAGCACAGATACGCAGTATTTT	CASSINRLLTSTDTQYF
TRBV30	.	TRBD2	TRBJ2-2	TGTGCCTGGGAATCCTTGGGGAGGGCCGGGGAGCTGTTTTTT	CAWESLGRAGELFF
TRBV11-1	.	TRBD2	TRBJ2-5	TGTGCCAGCAGCTCCGTGGGACTAGCGGGGCAAGAGACCCAGTACTTC	CASSSVGLAGQETQYF
TRBV12-3/TRBV12-4	.	.	TRBJ1-6	TGTGCCAGCAGTGCGGCTTCGGCACCCCTCCACTTT	CASSAASAPLHF
TRBV2	.	.	TRBJ1-5	TGTGCCAGCAGTGGGGGGACCCTCCTGCATTTT	CASSGGTLLHF
TRBV28	.	.	TRBJ2-3	TGTGCCAGCAGTTTACAGCGGGTCCCTAGCACAGATACGCAGTATTTT	CASSLQRVPSTDTQYF